The TCR beta chain under discussion was sequenced for a study of beta chain features in type 1 diabetes. The isolated RNA, all of it, was reverse transcribed, so expressed TCRB transcripts were what got sequenced. Profiling relied on immunoSEQ multiplex PCR, and the TCRdb table lists in-frame clones only, not all of them. In the table there are nearly 250,000 clones, 55% to 70% of which are singletons. Comment on this clone: Its specificity is unknown.

Via CD45RO/CCR7/CD25/CD127/CD95/CD27, cells of the CD4+ naive, central memory, regulatory and stem cell-like memory subsets were sorted. General study results and limits: Moderately but significantly shorter TCRB CDR3s were found in Type 1 diabetes patients in all four CD4+ subsets.

CDR1 is SQVTM, CDR2 ANQGSEA, per germline. This CDR3 comprises 13 residues. Trimming removed 6 bases from V and 3 bases from J; junction bases left unmatched: 6. The rearrangement joins TRBV29-1 to TRBJ2-3; 7 nucleotides agree with TRBD2. Sequenced input: naive CD4+ T cells from blood. The TCR comes from a man under 40 in good health. The CDR3 loop is CSVTGTMTDTQYF. For the CDR3, the DNA is TGCAGCGTCACCGGGACTATGACAGATACGCAGTATTTT.